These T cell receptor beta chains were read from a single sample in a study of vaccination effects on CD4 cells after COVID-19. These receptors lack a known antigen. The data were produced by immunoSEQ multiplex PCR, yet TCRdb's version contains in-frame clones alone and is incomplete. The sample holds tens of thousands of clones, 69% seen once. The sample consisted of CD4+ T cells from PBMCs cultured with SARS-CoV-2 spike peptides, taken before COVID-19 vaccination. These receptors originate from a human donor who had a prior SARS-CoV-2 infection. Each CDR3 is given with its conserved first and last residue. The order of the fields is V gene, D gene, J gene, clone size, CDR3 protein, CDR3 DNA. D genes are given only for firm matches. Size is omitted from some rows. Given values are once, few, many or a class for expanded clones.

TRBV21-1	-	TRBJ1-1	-	CASSKIRGVNTEAFF	TGTGCCAGCAGCAAAATAAGGGGGGTGAACACTGAAGCTTTCTTT
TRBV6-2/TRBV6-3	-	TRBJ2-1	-	CASSPGVPEQFF	TGTGCCAGCAGCCCAGGTGTACCTGAGCAGTTCTTC
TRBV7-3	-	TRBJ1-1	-	CASSPSPAPNTEAFF	TGTGCCAGCAGCCCCAGTCCCGCGCCTAACACTGAAGCTTTCTTT
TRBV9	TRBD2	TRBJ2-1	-	CASSTGTSGGEQFF	TGTGCCAGCAGCACCGGGACTAGTGGAGGGGAGCAGTTCTTC
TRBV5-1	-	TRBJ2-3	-	CASRFRDNTDTQYF	TGCGCCAGCAGATTCCGGGACAACACAGATACGCAGTATTTT
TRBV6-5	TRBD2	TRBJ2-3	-	CASSSSGSADTQYF	TGTGCCAGCAGTTCGAGCGGGAGCGCAGATACGCAGTATTTT
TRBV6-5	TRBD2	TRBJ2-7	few	CASSYQGTSGPYEQYF	TGTGCCAGCAGTTACCAGGGGACTAGCGGACCTTACGAGCAGTACTTC
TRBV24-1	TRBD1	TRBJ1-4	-	CATSDPGTGGEKLFF	TGTGCCACCAGTGATCCCGGGACAGGAGGAGAAAAACTGTTTTTT
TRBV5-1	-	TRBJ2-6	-	CASSRGRGRAGANVLTF	TGCGCCAGCAGCCGGGGACGGGGCCGAGCGGGGGCCAACGTCCTGACTTTC
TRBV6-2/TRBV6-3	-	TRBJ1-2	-	CASSYRGNNGGYTF	TGTGCCAGCAGTTATAGAGGGAATAACGGCGGCTACACCTTC
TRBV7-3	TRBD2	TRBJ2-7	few	CASSFQAGEDYEQYF	TGTGCCAGCAGCTTCCAGGCGGGGGAGGATTACGAGCAGTACTTC
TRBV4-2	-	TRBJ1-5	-	CASSQDRGRRDQHF	TGTGCCAGCAGCCAAGATAGGGGTAGGCGAGACCAGCATTTT
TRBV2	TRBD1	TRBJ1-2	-	CASSRGWLWDRGYGYTF	TGTGCCAGCAGCCGCGGGTGGTTATGGGACAGGGGCTATGGCTACACCTTC
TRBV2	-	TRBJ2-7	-	CASSEGPAYEQYF	TGTGCCAGCAGTGAAGGACCGGCCTACGAGCAGTACTTC
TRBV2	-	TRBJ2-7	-	CASSEGGITYEQYF	TGTGCCAGCAGTGAAGGCGGAATCACCTACGAGCAGTACTTC
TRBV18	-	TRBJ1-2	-	CASSPGTTYGYTF	TGTGCCAGCTCGCCCGGGACAACCTATGGCTACACCTTC
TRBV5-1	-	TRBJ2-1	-	CASSWNPGATNYNEQFF	TGCGCCAGCAGCTGGAACCCGGGAGCAACCAATTACAATGAGCAGTTCTTC
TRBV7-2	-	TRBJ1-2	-	CASSSRPREGGYTF	TGTGCCAGCAGCTCCAGGCCCCGGGAAGGGGGCTACACCTTC
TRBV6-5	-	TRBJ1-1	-	CASSYIRGDTEAFF	TGTGCCAGCAGTTACATACGTGGGGACACTGAAGCTTTCTTT
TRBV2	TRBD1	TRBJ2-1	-	CASRLWRQGAGNEQFF	TGTGCCAGCAGACTTTGGAGACAGGGGGCTGGGAATGAGCAGTTCTTC
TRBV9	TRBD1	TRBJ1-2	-	CASSVARGNYGYTF	TGTGCCAGCAGCGTAGCCAGGGGGAACTATGGCTACACCTTC
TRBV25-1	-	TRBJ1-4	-	CASRRADSGNEKLFF	TGTGCCAGCAGGAGAGCGGACAGCGGGAATGAAAAACTGTTTTTT
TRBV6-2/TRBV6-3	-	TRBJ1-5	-	CASSYSKGLGNQPQHF	TGTGCCAGCAGTTACTCGAAAGGATTGGGCAATCAGCCCCAGCATTTT
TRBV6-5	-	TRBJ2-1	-	CASRLGASSYNEQFF	TGTGCCAGCAGGCTAGGTGCCAGCTCCTACAATGAGCAGTTCTTC
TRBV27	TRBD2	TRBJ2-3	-	CASSQRTSGKTTQYF	TGTGCCAGCAGTCAACGGACTAGCGGGAAAACTACGCAGTATTTT
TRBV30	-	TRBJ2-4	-	CAWSVNTGDIQYF	TGTGCCTGGAGTGTAAACACCGGAGACATTCAGTACTTC
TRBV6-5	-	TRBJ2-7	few	CASSYRAEQYF	TGTGCCAGCAGTTACAGGGCCGAGCAGTACTTC
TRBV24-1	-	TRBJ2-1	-	CATSDPSAGLVNEQFF	TGTGCCACCAGTGATCCAAGCGCAGGTTTGGTCAATGAGCAGTTCTTC
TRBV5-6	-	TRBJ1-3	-	CASSFGAYSGNTIYF	TGTGCCAGCAGCTTCGGGGCTTACTCTGGAAACACCATATATTTT
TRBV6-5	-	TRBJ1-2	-	CASSIPGTAGYTF	TGTGCCAGCAGCATCCCCGGGACTGCCGGCTACACCTTC
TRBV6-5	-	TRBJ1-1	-	CASSRTLNTEAFF	TGTGCCAGCAGTCGGACACTGAACACTGAAGCTTTCTTT
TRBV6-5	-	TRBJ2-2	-	CASTMDGNTGELFF	TGTGCCAGCACTATGGACGGGAACACCGGGGAGCTGTTTTTT
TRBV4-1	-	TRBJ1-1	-	CASSQRIGVLNTEAFF	TGCGCCAGCAGCCAGAGGATTGGCGTACTGAACACTGAAGCTTTCTTT
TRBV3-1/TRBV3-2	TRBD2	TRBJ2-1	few	CASSQELAGGTQFF	TGTGCCAGCAGCCAAGAACTAGCGGGAGGAACGCAGTTCTTC
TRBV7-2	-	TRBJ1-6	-	CASSLLGDGLISPLHF	TGTGCCAGCAGCTTACTGGGGGACGGGTTAATTTCACCCCTCCACTTT
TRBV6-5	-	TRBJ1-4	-	CASRDRAANEKLFF	TGTGCCAGTAGAGATAGGGCTGCTAATGAAAAACTGTTTTTT
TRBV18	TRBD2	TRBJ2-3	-	CASSRIGRETDTQYF	TGTGCCAGCTCACGCATAGGGCGGGAGACAGATACGCAGTATTTT
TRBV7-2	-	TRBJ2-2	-	CASSPSFTRGGELFF	TGTGCCAGCAGCCCTAGTTTCACCAGAGGCGGGGAGCTGTTTTTT
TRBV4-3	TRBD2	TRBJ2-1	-	CASSQISSGREQFF	TGCGCCAGCAGCCAGATCTCTAGCGGGCGCGAGCAGTTCTTC
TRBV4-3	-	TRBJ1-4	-	CASSQDPKRPIKLFF	TGCGCCAGCAGCCAAGATCCCAAGCGCCCCATCAAACTGTTTTTT
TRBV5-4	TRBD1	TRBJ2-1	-	CASSLEGDRGNEQFF	TGTGCCAGCAGCTTGGAGGGGGACAGGGGCAATGAGCAGTTCTTC
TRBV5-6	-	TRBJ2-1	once	CASSLFRRGSSFYNEQFF	TGTGCCAGCAGCTTGTTTCGAAGGGGTTCGAGTTTCTACAATGAGCAGTTCTTC
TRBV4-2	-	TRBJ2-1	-	CASSQDPRSDNEQFF	TGTGCCAGCAGCCAAGACCCTAGGAGTGATAATGAGCAGTTCTTC
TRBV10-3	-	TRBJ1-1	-	CAIRAGMGNTEAFF	TGTGCCATCAGGGCGGGGATGGGGAACACTGAAGCTTTCTTT
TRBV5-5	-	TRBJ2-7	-	CASSLGQVSSYEQYF	TGTGCCAGCAGCTTGGGGCAGGTAAGCTCCTACGAGCAGTACTTC
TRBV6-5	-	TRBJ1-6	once	CASSYSWNSPLHF	TGTGCCAGCAGTTACTCGTGGAATTCACCCCTCCACTTT
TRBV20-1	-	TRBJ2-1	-	CSASLGPPYNEQFF	TGCAGTGCTAGTTTAGGCCCTCCCTACAATGAGCAGTTCTTC
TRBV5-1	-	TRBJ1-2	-	CASSLAPDADNYGYTF	TGCGCCAGCAGCTTGGCACCGGACGCTGATAACTATGGCTACACCTTC
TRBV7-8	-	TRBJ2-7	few	CASSLSSGYYEQYF	TGTGCCAGCAGCTTATCTTCGGGGTACTACGAGCAGTACTTC
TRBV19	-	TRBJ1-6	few	CASSLPDSPLHF	TGTGCCAGTAGCCTCCCCGACAGTCCCCTCCACTTT
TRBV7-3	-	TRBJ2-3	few	CASSLRPSTDTQYF	TGTGCCAGCAGCTTACGGCCTAGCACAGATACGCAGTATTTT
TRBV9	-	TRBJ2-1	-	CASSVVGQGEQFF	TGTGCCAGCAGCGTAGTAGGGCAGGGTGAGCAGTTCTTC